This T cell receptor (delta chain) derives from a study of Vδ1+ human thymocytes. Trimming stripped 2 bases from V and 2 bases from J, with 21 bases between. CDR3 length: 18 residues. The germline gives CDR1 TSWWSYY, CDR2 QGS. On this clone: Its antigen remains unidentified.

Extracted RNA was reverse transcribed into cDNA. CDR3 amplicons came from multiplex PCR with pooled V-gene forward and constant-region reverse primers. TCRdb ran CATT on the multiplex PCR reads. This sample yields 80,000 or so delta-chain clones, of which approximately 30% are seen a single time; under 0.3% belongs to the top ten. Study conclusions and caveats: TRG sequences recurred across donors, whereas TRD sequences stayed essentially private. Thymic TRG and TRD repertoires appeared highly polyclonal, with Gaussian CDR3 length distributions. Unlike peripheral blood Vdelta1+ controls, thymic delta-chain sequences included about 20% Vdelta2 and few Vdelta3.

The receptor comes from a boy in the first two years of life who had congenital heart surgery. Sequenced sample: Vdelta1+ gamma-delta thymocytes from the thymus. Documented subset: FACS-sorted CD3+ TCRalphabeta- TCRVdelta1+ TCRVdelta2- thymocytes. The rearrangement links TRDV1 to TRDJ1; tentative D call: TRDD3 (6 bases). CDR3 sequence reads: CALGEMRLRDITTDKLIF. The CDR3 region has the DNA TGTGCTCTTGGGGAAATGCGTCTGAGGGATATAACGACCGATAAACTCATCTTT.